Listed here are 20 T cell receptor beta chains from one sample, sequenced in a study of neurological immune-mediated disorders. Sample time point: longitudinal time-point 2. TCRdb re-called the 5' RACE reads with MiXCR, one entry per CDR3 protein. The data show under 40,000 distinct CDR3 sequences, 10% to 15% seen once. Input material: PBMCs. Receptor source: a woman aged 40-49 years in good health.

This clonotype was detected ten times or more. The CDR3 DNA reads TGCGCCAGCAGCCGAGGAGGGGGGGCGGTCACTGAAGCTTTCTTT. Its protein product is CASSRGGGAVTEAFF. The chain employs TRBV4-1 and TRBJ1-1; D perhaps matches TRBD1 (6 bases). Germline V gives CDR1 MGHRA, CDR2 YSYEKL. The CDR3 has 15 residues. The V end lost 4 bases, the J end lost 4 bases, and 16 bases lay between the germline ends.

The V gene is TRBV6-5, the J gene TRBJ1-2; no clear D. Trimming cost V 2 bases and J 4 bases, with 11 bases left between them. CDR1 is MNHEY and CDR2 is SVGAGI in the germline V gene. CDR3 length equals 14 residues. CDR3 sequence: CASSYQTDGYGYTF. The CDR3 nucleotides are TGTGCCAGCAGTTACCAAACCGACGGCTATGGCTACACCTTC.

There are many counts of this clonotype. This chain joins TRBV7-9 and TRBJ2-1, with a possible D match to TRBD1 (6 bases). Germline V lookup: CDR1 SEHNR, CDR2 FQNEAQ (reference sequence). The V and J ends lost 4 bases and 5 bases respectively, with 21 bases between them. CDR3 length equals 17 residues. For the CDR3, the DNA is TGTGCCAGCAGCTCCAAATTCCGGGACACATTAAACAATGAGCAGTTCTTC. Translating it yields CASSSKFRDTLNNEQFF.

There are many counts of this clonotype. The V and J genes are TRBV6-2 or TRBV6-3 and TRBJ1-1, with a possible D match to TRBD1 (5 bases). Germline values: CDR1 MNHEY, CDR2 SVGEGT. V shed 7 bases and J shed 1 base, with 10 bases lying between them. This CDR3 comprises 13 residues. The CDR3 loop reads CASTGTTNTEAFF. The CDR3 DNA sequence: TGTGCCAGCACCGGGACCACGAACACTGAAGCTTTCTTT.

This clonotype was counted a few times. The gene calls are TRBV4-3 and TRBJ2-4; 7 bases are shared with TRBD2. V gave up 0 bases and J gave up 8 bases; unmatched junction bases: 4. The germline CDR1 and CDR2 sequences are LGHNA and YSLEER. The CDR3 has 14 amino acids. The DNA for the CDR3 is TGCGCCAGCAGCCAAGATTGGGGGGGGGACATTCAGTACTTC. Its translation: CASSQDWGGDIQYF.

The sample holds many counts of this clonotype. The V and J genes are TRBV20-1 and TRBJ2-1; 9 nucleotides line up with TRBD2. This CDR3 is built from 16 residues. CDR1 is DFQATT, CDR2 SNEGSKA, per germline (reference sequence). The V segment lost 6 bases and the J segment 8 bases; nucleotides outside the gene matches: 17. The CDR3 loop reads CSAGGGSAGGRYEQFF. Here the CDR3 DNA reads TGCAGTGCGGGAGGGGGCTCAGCGGGAGGAAGGTATGAGCAGTTCTTC.

This clonotype was found many times. The chain links TRBV20-1 to TRBJ2-7; 7 nucleotides match TRBD1. Germline CDR1 is DFQATT and CDR2 is SNEGSKA (reference sequence). The CDR3 is 15 residues long. With V trimmed by 2 bases and J by 0 bases, 7 bases remained unmatched. CDR3 DNA sequence: TGCAGTGCTAGAAGCCGGGACAGCAACTCCTACGAGCAGTACTTC. This gives the protein CSARSRDSNSYEQYF.

V usage is TRBV6-2 or TRBV6-3 and J usage is TRBJ1-1; 8 bases align to TRBD1. The CDR3 loop spans 14 amino acids. Germline values: CDR1 MNHEY, CDR2 SVGEGT. The J segment lost 4 bases and the V segment lost 6 bases, leaving 7 bases of the junction unmatched. The CDR3 reads CASRGTGSGTEAFF. CDR3 sequence (DNA): TGTGCCAGCAGGGGGACAGGATCAGGCACTGAAGCTTTCTTT.

The rearrangement uses TRBV6-2 or TRBV6-3 and TRBJ1-5; no clear D. Germline CDR1 and CDR2: MNHEY and SVGEGT. This CDR3 is built from 14 residues. Trimming left V 2 bases short and J 11 bases short, with 16 bases between. The CDR3 reads CASSYAGGSQSQHF. The CDR3, as DNA: TGTGCCAGCAGTTACGCCGGAGGGAGCCAGTCCCAGCATTTT.

At least ten counts were recorded for this clonotype. J is TRBJ1-1 and V is TRBV7-9, with TRBD1 as a possible D gene (6 bases). Germline lookup yields CDR1 SEHNR and CDR2 FQNEAQ (reference sequence). CDR3 length: 13 amino acids. V lost 5 bases and J 5 bases, leaving 12 bases between the germline ends. The CDR3 protein is CASSLAQGTEAFF. The CDR3 DNA sequence: TGTGCCAGCAGCCTCGCACAGGGAACTGAAGCTTTCTTT. Combining the CDR3 with reference TRBV7-9 and TRBJ1-1 gives the whole variable domain DTGVSQNPRHKITKRGQNVTFRCDPISEHNRLYWYRQTLGQGPEFLTYFQNEAQLEKSRLLSDRFSAERPKGSFSTLEIQRTEQGDSAMYLCASSLAQGTEAFFGQGTRLTVV.

This clonotype came up a few times. DNA of the CDR3: TGTGCCAGCAGCGCCCAAGGGACGGTGAACACCGGGGAGCTGTTTTTT. Encoded protein: CASSAQGTVNTGELFF. This chain uses TRBV9 with TRBJ2-2; either TRBD1 or TRBD2 may fit D (5 bases each). Trimming cost V 3 bases and J 1 base, with 13 bases left between them. The V gene's germline CDR1 is SGDLS and CDR2 YYNGEE. This CDR3 contains 16 residues.

This clonotype appeared many times. As DNA, the CDR3 is TGTGCCAGCAGCCTATCCCAGGGATACACTGAAGCTTTCTTT. It yields the protein CASSLSQGYTEAFF. V gene TRBV12-3 or TRBV12-4 combines with J gene TRBJ1-1; maybe TRBD1 (5 bases). Trimming took off 6 bases at V and 3 bases at J, with 14 bases between the two ends. The CDR3 runs 14 residues.

This clonotype occurred many times. This chain joins TRBV6-1 and TRBJ1-2, with TRBD1 as a possible D gene (5 bases). The CDR3 is made up of 15 amino acids. V was trimmed by 3 bases and J by 2 bases, leaving 13 bases between them. Germline V lookup: CDR1 MNHNS, CDR2 SASEGT. CDR3 nucleotides: TGTGCCAGCAGTGAGGACTGGGGACGGAACTATGGCTACACCTTC. This codes for CASSEDWGRNYGYTF.

This clonotype was seen at least ten times. The genes are TRBV5-1 and TRBJ2-2, with a weak D call TRBD2 (6 bases). Looked up from germline, CDR1 is SGHRS and CDR2 is YFSETQ. The CDR3 has 16 residues. V lost 0 bases and J 3 bases, leaving 12 bases between the germline ends. The CDR3 region has the DNA TGCGCCAGCAGCTTGGAGGCGGGAATGGACACCGGGGAGCTGTTTTTT. Translating gives CASSLEAGMDTGELFF.

Note on this clonotype: This CDR3 fails to terminate in the conserved phenylalanine or tryptophan, so it likely reflects a read error. The chain joins TRBV20-1 to TRBJ1-2, with D perhaps TRBD1 (5 bases). V was shortened by 3 bases and J by 6 bases, with 11 bases between the two germline ends. The length of the CDR3 is 12 residues. Germline lookup yields CDR1 DFQATT and CDR2 SNEGSKA (reference sequence). The CDR3 is CSARGQGHGYTL. For the CDR3, the DNA is TGCAGTGCTAGGGGGCAGGGACATGGCTACACCTTA.

This clonotype occurred many times. The rearrangement uses TRBV10-3 and TRBJ1-1, with TRBD1 matching 7 bases. CDR3 length equals 12 residues. CDR1 is ENHRY and CDR2 is SYGVKD in the germline V gene. Trimming at V came to 10 bases and at J to 5 bases, leaving 7 bases not matched to a gene. CDR3 coding DNA: TGTGCCACGACAGGGAAGGGAACTGAAGCTTTCTTT. Amino acids: CATTGKGTEAFF.

This clonotype was observed many times. The CDR3 DNA reads as TGCGCCAGCAGCTTGGCCGGGAGCGGGGGTACCTACGAGCAGTACTTC. This codes for CASSLAGSGGTYEQYF. The chain couples TRBV5-1 to TRBJ2-7; 8 nucleotides align to TRBD2. The J segment lost 2 bases and the V segment lost 0 bases, leaving 7 bases of the junction unmatched. CDR3 length: 16 residues. From germline, CDR1 is SGHRS and CDR2 YFSETQ. The variable domain in full, with the rest retrieved from reference TRBV5-1 and TRBJ2-7, is KAGVTQTPRYLIKTRGQQVTLSCSPISGHRSVSWYQQTPGQGLQFLFEYFSETQRNKGNFPGRFSGRQFSNSRSEMNVSTLELGDSALYLCASSLAGSGGTYEQYFGPGTRLTVT.

Of note for this clonotype: A read error is possible here, since a much larger clone lies one base away. V is TRBV3-1 and J is TRBJ2-2; TRBD2 agrees at 9 bases. Germline loops: CDR1 LGHDT, CDR2 YNNKEL (reference sequence). Trimming took 8 bases from V and 6 from J; bases not matched to a gene: 4. The CDR3 runs 13 residues. The CDR3 here is CASGLARAGELFF. CDR3 sequence (DNA): TGTGCCAGCGGACTAGCGAGGGCCGGGGAGCTGTTTTTT.

This clonotype was seen many times. The V gene is TRBV20-1, the J gene TRBJ2-3; 12 positions agree with TRBD2. From germline, CDR1 is DFQATT and CDR2 SNEGSKA (reference sequence). This CDR3 is built from 13 residues. The CDR3: CGGLAGSTDTQYF. CDR3 DNA sequence: TGCGGCGGACTAGCGGGGAGCACAGATACGCAGTATTTT.

CDR3 protein: CASTVSIAGVSDTQYF. For the CDR3, the DNA is TGTGCCAGTACCGTTTCGATAGCGGGAGTTAGTGATACGCAGTATTTT. V gene TRBV19 combines with J gene TRBJ2-3; 9 bases line up with TRBD2. This CDR3 has 16 amino acids. CDR1 is LNHDA, CDR2 SQIVND, per germline (reference sequence). The V and J ends lost 7 bases and 6 bases, in that order; junction bases with no gene match: 14.